These 28 T cell receptor beta chains share one sample of origin, sequenced in a study of naive and memory T cell subsets. Study results and caveats: Naive repertoires, especially CD8, held a few larger clonotypes, possibly memory cells re-expressing CD45RA.

The beta constant-region primer was an equimolar mix of two oligonucleotides covering TRBC1 and TRBC2. The ligated cDNA underwent four PCR rounds using SP2 and nested alpha and beta constant-region primers. TCRdb reprocessed the UMI-ligation and nested PCR reads via MiXCR and lists one record per CDR3 protein. The sample holds more than 95,000 distinct CDR3 sequences, more than 12% seen once. The antigens these receptors bind are not known. Sequenced material: naive CD8+ T cells from blood. These receptors originate from a human donor in good health.

This clonotype was observed at least ten times. V usage is TRBV25-1 and J usage is TRBJ2-7; no clear D. CDR1 is MGHDK and CDR2 is SYGVNS in the germline V gene. V was pared by 1 base and J by 4 bases, with 11 bases between. The CDR3 extends over 14 amino acids. The CDR3 sequence: CASSEFGLTYEQYF. DNA of the CDR3: TGTGCCAGCAGTGAATTTGGCCTGACATACGAGCAGTACTTC.

This clonotype was detected only a few times. The CDR3 coding sequence is TGTGCCAGCAGCTTCGGGGCTAGCACAGATACGCAGTATTTT. It translates to CASSFGASTDTQYF. The chain carries TRBV7-8 and TRBJ2-3; D is possibly TRBD1 or TRBD2 (5 bases each). The germline gives CDR1 SGHVS, CDR2 FQNEAQ. With 3 bases removed from V and 0 bases from J, the gap between germline ends came to 7 bases. This CDR3 comprises 14 residues.

This chain joins TRBV3-1 and TRBJ2-7; weak D call: TRBD2 (6 bases). CDR3 length: 15 residues. The ends were cut back, 1 base at V and 1 base at J, with 11 bases in the middle. Germline CDR1 reads LGHDT; CDR2 reads YNNKEL (reference sequence). The CDR3 nucleotides read TGTGCCAGCAGCCAAGGAGCGGGTGGGTCCTACGAGCAGTACTTC. Amino acid sequence: CASSQGAGGSYEQYF.

Ten or more counts support this clonotype. The gene calls are TRBV7-3 and TRBJ2-2; no reliable D call. V lost 3 bases and J 5 bases, leaving 10 bases between the germline ends. This CDR3 spans 14 amino acids. Germline CDR1 is SGHTA and CDR2 is FQGTGA. The CDR3 DNA reads TGTGCCAGCAGCTTCTCACCTAATACCGGGGAGCTGTTTTTT. Translated, it gives CASSFSPNTGELFF. Based on the CDR3 plus reference TRBV7-3 and TRBJ2-2, the full variable domain is GAGVSQTPSNKVTEKGKYVELRCDPISGHTALYWYRQSLGQGPEFLIYFQGTGAADDSGLPNDRFFAVRPEGSVSTLKIQRTERGDSAVYLCASSFSPNTGELFFGEGSRLTVL.

This clonotype was seen more than once but under ten times. V gene TRBV28 combines with J gene TRBJ2-1; no firm D call. CDR1 is MDHEN and CDR2 is SYDVKM in the germline V gene. V gave up 2 bases and J gave up 9 bases, with 8 bases separating them. The CDR3 is 12 residues long. The CDR3 spells CASSLKAGEQFF. The CDR3 DNA sequence: TGTGCCAGCAGTTTAAAGGCAGGTGAGCAGTTCTTC.

This clonotype was counted many times. The chain joins TRBV29-1 to TRBJ2-2; TRBD1 aligns across 7 bases. The CDR3 length is 16 residues. Germline V gene lookup returns CDR1 SQVTM and CDR2 ANQGSEA. Trimming removed 4 bases from V and 0 bases from J; junction bases left unmatched: 8. The DNA for the CDR3 is TGCAGCGTTGTCGGGACAGCCAATTCGAACACCGGGGAGCTGTTTTTT. Translated: CSVVGTANSNTGELFF.

This clonotype was seen only a few times. This chain links TRBV5-1 with TRBJ2-2; D is possibly TRBD1 (6 bases). Germline assignment: CDR1 SGHRS and CDR2 YFSETQ. The CDR3 is 16 residues long. V gave up 3 bases and J gave up 5 bases, with 17 bases separating them. CDR3 amino acids: CASSSQQGVRTGELFF. CDR3 DNA: TGCGCCAGCAGCTCCCAACAGGGAGTGAGGACCGGGGAGCTGTTTTTT.

The J gene is TRBJ2-1, the V gene TRBV7-3; no firm D call. Trimming pared 6 bases from V and 10 bases from J, leaving 16 bases between. The CDR3 covers 13 residues. Germline V gives CDR1 SGHTA, CDR2 FQGTGA. DNA for the CDR3: TGTGCCAGCAGGAAACCTGCGGTAGACGAGCAGTTCTTC. Translation gives CASRKPAVDEQFF.

A few counts support this clonotype. This chain joins TRBV24-1 and TRBJ2-6, with a possible D match to TRBD1 (5 bases). The V gene's germline CDR1 is KGHDR and CDR2 SFDVKD. This CDR3 is built from 13 residues. V lost 7 bases to trimming and J lost 2 bases, with 5 bases between them. CDR3 nucleotides: TGTGCCACCAGGGGGCCTGGGGCCAACGTCCTGACTTTC. Protein: CATRGPGANVLTF.

The V gene is TRBV5-1, the J gene TRBJ2-7; D tentatively fits TRBD1 or TRBD2 (5 bases each). The CDR3 is 15 residues long. Germline loops: CDR1 SGHRS, CDR2 YFSETQ. V lost 4 bases, J lost 1 base, and 15 bases lay in between. The CDR3 is CASSLEGTGSYEQYF. For the CDR3, the DNA is TGCGCCAGCAGCCTTGAGGGGACGGGTTCCTACGAGCAGTACTTC. Full variable domain (rest looked up from reference TRBV5-1 and TRBJ2-7): KAGVTQTPRYLIKTRGQQVTLSCSPISGHRSVSWYQQTPGQGLQFLFEYFSETQRNKGNFPGRFSGRQFSNSRSEMNVSTLELGDSALYLCASSLEGTGSYEQYFGPGTRLTVT.

The V call is TRBV2, the J call TRBJ1-5; TRBD1 matches 7 bases. CDR3 size: 13 residues. Germline values: CDR1 SNHLY, CDR2 FYNNEI. Trimming took 8 bases from V and 6 from J; bases not matched to a gene: 7. The CDR3 spells CASSTGVGQPQHF. CDR3 DNA sequence: TGTGCCAGCTCCACAGGGGTGGGTCAGCCCCAGCATTTT. The complete variable domain, with remaining parts taken from reference TRBV2 and TRBJ1-5, reads EPEVTQTPSHQVTQMGQEVILRCVPISNHLYFYWYRQILGQKVEFLVSFYNNEISEKSEIFDDQFSVERPDGSNFTLKIRSTKLEDSAMYFCASSTGVGQPQHFGDGTRLSIL.

V is TRBV4-2 and J is TRBJ2-7; D not certain. This CDR3 is 17 amino acids long. CDR1 and CDR2 from the germline V gene are LGHNA and YNFKEQ. Trimming shortened V by 0 bases and J by 1 base, and 16 bases separated the two germline ends. The CDR3 loop reads CASSQEGYTETSYEQYF. DNA for the CDR3: TGTGCCAGCAGCCAAGAAGGCTATACAGAGACATCCTACGAGCAGTACTTC.

This sequence joins TRBV18 and TRBJ2-5, with D perhaps TRBD2 (5 bases). V dropped 3 bases and J dropped 7 bases, with 12 bases sitting between them. Germline V gives CDR1 KGHSH, CDR2 LQKENI. This CDR3 comprises 13 residues. The CDR3 loop is CASSPRAEATQYF. DNA for the CDR3: TGTGCCAGCTCACCCCGAGCGGAGGCGACCCAGTACTTC.

This clonotype was found a few times. The chain has TRBV9 and TRBJ2-3, with 10 bases matching TRBD1. This CDR3 spans 15 amino acids. V lost 6 bases and J lost 7; bases outside the gene matches: 11. Per germline, CDR1 SGDLS and CDR2 YYNGEE. The CDR3 is CASTNSDRGLHTQYF. As DNA, the CDR3 is TGTGCCAGCACCAACTCGGACAGGGGGTTGCATACGCAGTATTTT.

This clonotype has a handful of counts. V usage is TRBV2 and J usage is TRBJ2-1; TRBD2 aligns across 12 bases. V shed 4 bases, J shed 3 bases, and the junction held 7 bases outside the gene matches. Germline V gives CDR1 SNHLY, CDR2 FYNNEI. This CDR3 contains 17 residues. CDR3 sequence reads: CASSGRLAGDLYNEQFF. The CDR3 nucleotides are TGTGCCAGCAGTGGGAGACTAGCGGGGGACCTCTACAATGAGCAGTTCTTC.

This sequence joins TRBV27 and TRBJ2-7; weak D call: TRBD1 (6 bases). The V end lost 3 bases, the J end lost 1 base, and 13 bases lay between the germline ends. This CDR3 region has 15 residues. CDR1 and CDR2 from the germline V gene are MNHEY and SMNVEV (reference sequence). CDR3 bases: TGTGCCAGCAGTTTTTTGGGGGCTTTTTCCTACGAGCAGTACTTC. This translates into CASSFLGAFSYEQYF.

This clonotype has a handful of counts. This chain joins TRBV11-2 and TRBJ1-3, with a weak D call TRBD1 (6 bases). Trimming took 0 bases from V and 4 from J, leaving 10 bases between them. This CDR3 is built from 15 residues. CDR1 is SGHAT, CDR2 FQNNGV, per germline. This CDR3 reads CASSLETGRGNTIYF. DNA for the CDR3: TGTGCCAGCAGCTTAGAGACAGGAAGAGGAAACACCATATATTTT. The entire variable domain, with the rest obtained from reference TRBV11-2 and TRBJ1-3, is as follows: EAGVAQSPRYKIIEKRQSVAFWCNPISGHATLYWYQQILGQGPKLLIQFQNNGVVDDSQLPKDRFSAERLKGVDSTLKIQPAKLEDSAVYLCASSLETGRGNTIYFGEGSWLTVV.

The sample holds a few counts of this clonotype. This chain connects TRBV12-3 or TRBV12-4 to TRBJ2-7; D gene ambiguous. V lost 4 bases, J lost 2 bases, and 6 bases lay in between. The CDR3 consists of 12 residues. The CDR3 DNA follows: TGTGCCAGCAGTTCCGGGCCCTACGAGCAGTACTTC. It is translated as CASSSGPYEQYF.

The chain uses TRBV14 and TRBJ2-7; D might be TRBD1 or TRBD2, each matching 5 bases. The germline V gene has CDR1 SGHDN and CDR2 FVKESK. The V and J ends lost 3 bases and 3 bases respectively, with 12 bases between them. This CDR3 is 14 amino acids long. The DNA for the CDR3 is TGTGCCAGCAGCCACGGGTCAGGGAGCTACGAGCAGTACTTC. It translates to CASSHGSGSYEQYF.

This clonotype was detected many times. The chain carries TRBV6-2 or TRBV6-3 and TRBJ2-2, with D possibly being TRBD2 (6 bases). CDR1 is MNHEY and CDR2 is SVGEGT in the germline V gene. The CDR3 is made up of 15 amino acids. V was cut by 6 bases and J by 4 bases, with 15 bases left in between. This CDR3 reads CASSPTGVGTGELFF. The CDR3 nucleotides read TGTGCCAGCAGCCCGACGGGGGTTGGCACCGGGGAGCTGTTTTTT.

This chain connects TRBV7-9 to TRBJ1-1; D is ambiguous. Per the germline V gene, CDR1 is SEHNR and CDR2 is FQNEAQ (reference sequence). This CDR3 comprises 13 residues. Trimming pared 7 bases from V and 1 base from J, leaving 10 bases between. For the CDR3, the DNA is TGTGCCAGCATAGGACCCCAGAACACTGAAGCTTTCTTT. This sequence encodes CASIGPQNTEAFF. The whole variable domain, remainder taken from reference TRBV7-9 and TRBJ1-1, is DTGVSQNPRHKITKRGQNVTFRCDPISEHNRLYWYRQTLGQGPEFLTYFQNEAQLEKSRLLSDRFSAERPKGSFSTLEIQRTEQGDSAMYLCASIGPQNTEAFFGQGTRLTVV.

The chain has TRBV3-1 and TRBJ1-2, with 9 bases fitting TRBD1. V gave up 1 base and J gave up 2 bases; unmatched junction bases: 2. This CDR3 region has 15 residues. Germline assignment: CDR1 LGHDT and CDR2 YNNKEL (reference sequence). The CDR3 coding sequence is TGTGCCAGCAGCCAAGCCGGACAGGGGAACTATGGCTACACCTTC. Its translation is CASSQAGQGNYGYTF.

This clonotype was seen many times. The gene calls are TRBV7-8 and TRBJ1-1, with D perhaps TRBD1 (5 bases). V shed 4 bases and J shed 5 bases, with 14 bases lying between them. Germline V lookup: CDR1 SGHVS, CDR2 FQNEAQ. This CDR3 spans 14 amino acids. The CDR3 bases are TGTGCCAGCAGCTCGGACGGGGGGAATACTGAAGCTTTCTTT. Residues: CASSSDGGNTEAFF.

This clonotype has a count of ten or more. The rearrangement uses TRBV15 and TRBJ1-1; 9 bases map to TRBD1. The CDR3 covers 16 residues. After removal of 1 base from V and 0 bases from J, the junction contained 3 bases not matched to a gene. CDR1 LNHNV and CDR2 YYDKDF come from the germline V gene (reference sequence). The CDR3 region is CATSRGGQGMNTEAFF. CDR3 nucleotides: TGTGCCACCAGCAGAGGTGGACAGGGGATGAACACTGAAGCTTTCTTT.

This clonotype was observed many times. V usage is TRBV4-3 and J usage is TRBJ2-7; D not certain. The V and J ends lost 4 bases and 4 bases respectively, with 11 bases between them. CDR3 length: 13 residues. Germline V lookup: CDR1 LGHNA, CDR2 YSLEER. The CDR3 bases are TGCGCCAGCAGCCCCGCAAGGGATTACGAGCAGTACTTC. Its protein is CASSPARDYEQYF.

This clonotype has a handful of counts. The chain employs TRBV11-2 and TRBJ2-3; D might be TRBD1 (6 bases). This CDR3 contains 17 residues. The germline V gene encodes CDR1 SGHAT and CDR2 FQNNGV. The V end lost 4 bases, the J end lost 1 base, and 18 bases lay between the germline ends. The CDR3 is CASSSEESAGGTDTQYF. CDR3 nucleotides: TGTGCCAGCAGCTCCGAAGAGAGCGCAGGGGGCACAGATACGCAGTATTTT.

The CDR3 nucleotides read TGCGCCAGCAGCTTGGAGGCAGACACAGATACGCAGTATTTT. Translating it yields CASSLEADTDTQYF. The chain combines TRBV5-1 with TRBJ2-3; D remains unclear. CDR1 and CDR2 from the germline V gene are SGHRS and YFSETQ. V was pared by 0 bases and J by 2 bases, with 7 bases between. CDR3 length: 14 residues.

J is TRBJ2-7 and V is TRBV12-3 or TRBV12-4; D is uncertain. This CDR3 region has 14 residues. Trimming removed 3 bases at V and 5 bases at J, with 14 bases between. CDR3 protein: CASSFGLTSDEQYF. In nucleotides, the CDR3 is TGTGCCAGCAGTTTCGGCTTGACTTCCGACGAGCAGTACTTC.